Listed here is a single TCR beta chain. Germline-derived CDR1 and CDR2 are LNHDA and SQIVND (reference sequence). The CDR3 extends over 15 amino acids. Deletions cut 7 bases from V and 2 bases from J, with 16 bases between. The sample comes from a study of blood T cell repertoires in COVID-19. Study details: T cells, B-cell-depleted T cells, or PBMCs provided the cDNA or gDNA that served as material.

Here immunoSEQ multiplex PCR was the method, and the copy in TCRdb shows in-frame clones only, minus some. The table has fewer than 200,000 clones, about 90% seen once. Material: peripheral blood. The TCR sequence derives from a man aged 35 to 55 with active or convalescent COVID-19. This chain connects TRBV19 to TRBJ2-3; no firm D call. The CDR3 protein is CASTPAREDTDTQYF. CDR3 coding DNA: TGTGCCAGTACCCCCGCTCGAGAAGACACAGATACGCAGTATTTT.